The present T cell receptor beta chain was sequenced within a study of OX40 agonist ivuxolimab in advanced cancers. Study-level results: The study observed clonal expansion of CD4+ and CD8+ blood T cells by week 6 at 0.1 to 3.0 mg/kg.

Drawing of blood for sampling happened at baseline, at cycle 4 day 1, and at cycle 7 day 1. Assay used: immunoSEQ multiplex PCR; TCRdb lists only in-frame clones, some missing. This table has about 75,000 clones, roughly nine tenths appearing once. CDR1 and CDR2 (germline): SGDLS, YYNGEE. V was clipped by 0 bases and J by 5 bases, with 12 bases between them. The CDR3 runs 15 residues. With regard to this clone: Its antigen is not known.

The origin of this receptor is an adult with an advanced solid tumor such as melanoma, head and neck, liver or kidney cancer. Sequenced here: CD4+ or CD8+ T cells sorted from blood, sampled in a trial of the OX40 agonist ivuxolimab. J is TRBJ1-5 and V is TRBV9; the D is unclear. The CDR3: CASSVAGSADQPQHF. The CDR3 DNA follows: TGTGCCAGCAGCGTAGCTGGGTCTGCCGATCAGCCCCAGCATTTT.